This T cell receptor beta chain comes out of a study of T-cell memory formation after mild COVID-19. The CDR3 extends over 15 amino acids. Trimming left V 0 bases short and J 0 bases short, with 8 bases between. CDR1 SGDLS and CDR2 YYNGEE come from the germline V gene. Regarding this clonotype: Antigen unknown.

TCRdb recomputed calls from the 5' RACE reads with MiXCR, one row per CDR3 protein. In the table there are about 400,000 distinct CDR3 sequences, approximately 15% of which are singletons. General study findings and limits: CD4+ bias marked clones expanding day 15 to 37, unlike balanced contracting clones.

The specimen was PBMCs or a T cell subset sorted from them (not recorded which). The receptor's source is a young man who had mild COVID-19 (a few samples of this study predate the infection). Cell type and time point are not known. The rearrangement links TRBV9 to TRBJ2-3, with D possibly matching TRBD2 (6 bases). CDR3 bases: TGTGCCAGCAGCGTAGGGGGACTCAGCACAGATACGCAGTATTTT. This encodes CASSVGGLSTDTQYF. Full variable domain (rest looked up from reference TRBV9 and TRBJ2-3): DSGVTQTPKHLITATGQRVTLRCSPRSGDLSVYWYQQSLDQGLQFLIQYYNGEERAKGNILERFSAQQFPDLHSELNLSSLELGDSALYFCASSVGGLSTDTQYFGPGTRLTVL.